This T cell receptor (beta chain) was found in a study of blood T cells in healthy people across ages. Study background: In model experiments, template switching was able to capture about one barcoded beta molecule for every two T cells that were present.

On this clonotype itself: Its antigen is unidentified.

V lost 1 base, J lost 12 bases, and 16 bases lay in between. CDR1 is SGDLS and CDR2 is YYNGEE in the germline V gene. This CDR3 has 14 residues. Total RNA, at least 5.5 micrograms per sample, came from PBMCs. Notes on the study in general: More naive CD4+ cells and higher diversity marked long-lived donors relative to aged donors.

A second PCR of 7 to 11 cycles used a sample-barcoded 5' primer and a J-beta primer mix. TCRdb re-called the 5' RACE reads with MiXCR, one entry per CDR3 protein. The data contain about 1,800,000 distinct CDR3 sequences, roughly 28% of them singletons. This clonotype was sampled from a woman under 40 in good health. The source material was blood. The chain employs TRBV9 and TRBJ1-4, with a weak D call TRBD1 (5 bases). The CDR3 DNA reads as TGTGCCAGCAGCGTATTGGATCGGGCGGGGGAACTGTTTTTT. Translated: CASSVLDRAGELFF. Based on the CDR3 plus reference TRBV9 and TRBJ1-4, the full variable domain is DSGVTQTPKHLITATGQRVTLRCSPRSGDLSVYWYQQSLDQGLQFLIQYYNGEERAKGNILERFSAQQFPDLHSELNLSSLELGDSALYFCASSVLDRAGELFFGSGTQLSVL.